This T cell receptor (beta chain) was sequenced in a study of blood T cell repertoires in COVID-19. Background on the study: Some COVID-19 samples were acute and others convalescent; all came from the United States, Italy and Spain. T cells, B-cell-depleted T cells, or PBMCs supplied cDNA or gDNA.

Original processing methods: Reference gene primer amplification in the assay estimated nucleated cell counts. Profiled with immunoSEQ multiplex PCR; TCRdb holds only in-frame clones, not every one. V and J calls and clone size come straight from that table; D and trimming were deduced from the DNA. The sample has fewer than 300,000 clones, 70% to 75% seen once; the top ten hold 3.3%. There are a few counts of this clone. What was sequenced was peripheral blood. The sequence derives from an elderly woman with acute or convalescent COVID-19.

CDR3 in amino acids: CASSTRLETQYF. In DNA form, the CDR3 reads TGTGCCAGCAGCACTAGACTAGAGACGCAGTATTTT. This sequence joins TRBV13 and TRBJ2-3, with D tentatively TRBD2 (6 bases). Germline CDR1 PRHDT, CDR2 FYEKMQ (reference sequence). V shed 5 bases and J shed 9 bases, with 12 bases lying between them. The CDR3 is made up of 12 amino acids.